This T cell receptor beta chain appears in the sequencing data of a study of shared clonotypes between healthy human individuals (dated by TCRdb to the early 2020s). For the study in its entirety: Three men and two women, aged 18 to 49 years, made up the cohort. To increase sequencing depth and limit assay-specific biases, different laboratories used diverse techniques to prepare libraries and sequence TCR repertoires. Between about 0.85 and 10 billion PBMCs per donor were obtained by leukapheresis. To estimate repertoire size and how much clonotype sharing occurs between individuals, the study deeply sequenced the blood TCR repertoires of roughly 5 healthy adults. Per donor, three plates each were used for CD4 naive and CD4 memory, two for CD8 naive, and one for CD8 memory.

The table lists this clone with a few counts. It has no known antigen specificity. Base-call qualities are not available, and no considerably larger clone is one nucleotide away. Broader findings and caveats from the paper: Higher generation probabilities were observed for clonotypes shared by all four sorted-subset donors than for non-shared clonotypes. Incomplete sequencing was indicated by rarefaction of sorted-subset datasets, despite the large sequencing depth. The genetic and exposure-history diversity represented was limited by the small number of donors. Naive subsets generally had larger estimated clonotype richness than memory subsets did. Sampling was restricted to blood, and TCR repertoires in tissue are likely to differ from TCR repertoires in blood. Pairwise subsampling indicated that sequencing depth was expected to affect the degree of clonotype sharing among donors. Across a handful of donors, about 5% of naive CD4, around 3.5% of naive CD8, under 2.5% of memory CD4, and approximately 0.4% of memory CD8 clonotypes were shared.

CD8 naive samples were obtained by positive selection for CCR7 among CD45RO-negative cells, yielding a CD45RA+CCR7+ population from which TemRA cells were excluded. Donors were healthy HIV-negative adults with no recently reported acute infections or vaccinations. Only Caucasian adults living in Nashville, Tennessee, USA were represented among the donors. Blood was obtained by leukapheresis, after which PBMCs were separated by Ficoll-Histopaque density gradient centrifugation and cryopreserved in liquid nitrogen vapor phase. Analytical flow cytometry was used to check the purity and quantity of every magnetically sorted T cell population. Genomic DNA was isolated from every sorted fraction and measured by UV absorbance on a Nanodrop 2000c. The CDR3 spans 14 residues, from the cysteine through the phenylalanine. Of all the DNA, just the CDR3 is kept, 42 bases in frame from base 1. At the junction V is shortened by 3 bases and J by 3 bases, with 9 bases in between. For CDR1 and CDR2, the germline V gene lists ENHRY and SYGVKD.

Using the deep immunoSEQ assay, multiplex PCR amplified TCR CDR3 regions from genomic DNA. Extracted genomic DNA from each cell subset was spread evenly across all wells of several immunoSEQ 96-well plates, with each plate serving as a replicate. For sorted subsets, each replicate PCR was loaded with about 0.2 ug genomic DNA, equivalent to approximately 33,000 T cell genomes. Purified libraries were measured with a Qubit 3.0 fluorometer, size-checked on a Bioanalyzer 2100, and measured again with the KAPA Library Quantification kit. A separate single-read 150-cycle Illumina NextSeq 550 flow cell was used to sequence each immunoSEQ 96-well plate. Turning to the authors' computational methods: Because only junctional sequences without quality scores were contained in the immunoSEQ output, filtering matching that applied to full-length reads could not be performed. Sequences were annotated with PyIR, a Python wrapper for IgBLAST v1.9, and V/J genes and CDR3 were assigned using IMGT germline references. Reads with weak V/J assignments (E-value above 1e-6), missing CDR3, stop codons, out-of-frame junctions, or ambiguous translated residues were removed. V3J clonotypes were defined as sequences sharing the same inferred V gene, J gene, and CDR3 amino acid sequence. The percentage overlap between two repertoires was calculated by dividing the number of shared unique clonotypes by the size of the smaller repertoire. Repertoire richness was assessed with RTK rarefaction, the Chao1 estimator, and Recon v2.1 estimates of unobserved clonotypes. Generation probabilities were computed with OLGA for all TCRbeta clonotypes obtained by the gDNA method from four donors. TCRdb re-hosts the immuneACCESS table, in-frame sequences only. Its copies lack some clones; in the studies checked, an unresolved V gene accounts for under half of them, and the cause for the rest is not known. V and J calls and clone size come straight from that table; D and trimming were deduced from the DNA. The table for this sample lists around 2,000,000 clones; just over 90% of them were counted only once. The ten largest account for about 1.5% of the sample.

Recombination connected TRBV10-3 to TRBJ1-5; the D gene lacks a confident call. Sequencing was carried out using naive CD8+ T cells from PBMCs. What this sample's cell subset or site label stands for: CD45RA+CCR7+. This TCR was recovered from a man aged 18 to 30 in good health. Some clones in this sample may be carry-over from other donors' samples. The CDR3 region has the sequence CAISESRTNQPQHF. The bases read TGTGCCATCAGTGAATCGCGGACCAATCAGCCCCAGCATTTT.